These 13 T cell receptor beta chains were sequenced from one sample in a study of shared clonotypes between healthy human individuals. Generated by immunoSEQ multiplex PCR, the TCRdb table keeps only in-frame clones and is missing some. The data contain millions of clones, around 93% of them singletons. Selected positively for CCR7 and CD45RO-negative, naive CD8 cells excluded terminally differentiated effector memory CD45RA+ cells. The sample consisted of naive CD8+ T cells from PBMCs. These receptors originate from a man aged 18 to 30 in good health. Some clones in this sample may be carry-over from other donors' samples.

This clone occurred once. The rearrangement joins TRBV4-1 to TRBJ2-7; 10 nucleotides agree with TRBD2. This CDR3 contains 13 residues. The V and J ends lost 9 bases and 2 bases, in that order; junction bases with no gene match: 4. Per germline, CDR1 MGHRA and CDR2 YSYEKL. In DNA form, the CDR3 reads TGCGCCAGTTCTAGCGGGAGCCCCTACGAGCAGTACTTC. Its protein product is CASSSGSPYEQYF.

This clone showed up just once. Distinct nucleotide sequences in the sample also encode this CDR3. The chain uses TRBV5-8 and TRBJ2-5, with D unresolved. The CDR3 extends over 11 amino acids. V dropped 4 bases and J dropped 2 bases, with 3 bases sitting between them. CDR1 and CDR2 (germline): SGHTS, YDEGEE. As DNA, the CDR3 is TGTGCCAGCAGCCCACAAGAGACCCAGTACTTC. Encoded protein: CASSPQETQYF.

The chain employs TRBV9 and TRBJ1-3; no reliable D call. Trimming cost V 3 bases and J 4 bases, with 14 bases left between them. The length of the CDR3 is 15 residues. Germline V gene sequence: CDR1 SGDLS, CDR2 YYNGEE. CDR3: CASSALSGSGNTIYF. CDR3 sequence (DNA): TGTGCCAGCAGCGCCCTATCCGGGTCCGGAAACACCATATATTTT.

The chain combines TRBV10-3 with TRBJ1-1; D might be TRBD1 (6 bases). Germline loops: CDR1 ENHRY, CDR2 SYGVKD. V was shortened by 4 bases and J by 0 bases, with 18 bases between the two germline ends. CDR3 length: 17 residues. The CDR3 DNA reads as TGTGCCATCAGTGCCTCAGGGGCAGGTGGGGTGAACACTGAAGCTTTCTTT. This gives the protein CAISASGAGGVNTEAFF.

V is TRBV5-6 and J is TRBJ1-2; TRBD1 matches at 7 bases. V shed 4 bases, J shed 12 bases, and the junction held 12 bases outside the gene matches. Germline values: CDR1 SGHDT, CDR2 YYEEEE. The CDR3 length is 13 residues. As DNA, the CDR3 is TGTGCCAGCAGCCCCGTTTTGACAGGGAATAACACCTTC. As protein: CASSPVLTGNNTF.

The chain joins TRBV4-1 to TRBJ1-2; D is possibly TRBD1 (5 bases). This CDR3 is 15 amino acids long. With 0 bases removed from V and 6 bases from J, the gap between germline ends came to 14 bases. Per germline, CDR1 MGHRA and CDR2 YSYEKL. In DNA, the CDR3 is TGCGCCAGCAGCCAAGATACGGAAGCAGGGCATGGCTACACCTTC. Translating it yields CASSQDTEAGHGYTF.

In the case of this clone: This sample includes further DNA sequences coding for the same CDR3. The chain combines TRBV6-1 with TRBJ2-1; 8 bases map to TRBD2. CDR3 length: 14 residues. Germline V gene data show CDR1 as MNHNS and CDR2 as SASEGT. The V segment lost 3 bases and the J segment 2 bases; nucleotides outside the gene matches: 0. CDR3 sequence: CASSEGLAYNEQFF. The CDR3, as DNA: TGTGCCAGCAGTGAGGGACTAGCCTACAATGAGCAGTTCTTC.

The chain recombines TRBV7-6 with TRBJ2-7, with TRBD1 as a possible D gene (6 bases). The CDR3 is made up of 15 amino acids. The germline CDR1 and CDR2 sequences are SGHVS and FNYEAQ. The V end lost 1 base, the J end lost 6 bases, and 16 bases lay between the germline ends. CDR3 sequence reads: CASSLEQGSMSEQYF. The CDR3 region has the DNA TGTGCCAGCAGCTTAGAACAGGGAAGCATGTCCGAGCAGTACTTC.

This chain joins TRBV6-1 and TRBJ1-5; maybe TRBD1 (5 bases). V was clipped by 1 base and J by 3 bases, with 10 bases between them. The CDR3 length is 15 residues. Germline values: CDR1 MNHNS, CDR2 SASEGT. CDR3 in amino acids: CASSEGGGYNQPQHF. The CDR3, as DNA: TGTGCCAGCAGTGAAGGGGGGGGGTACAATCAGCCCCAGCATTTT.

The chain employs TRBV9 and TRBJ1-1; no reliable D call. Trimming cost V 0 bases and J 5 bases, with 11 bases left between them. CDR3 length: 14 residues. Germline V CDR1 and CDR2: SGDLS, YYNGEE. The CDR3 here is CASSVVPGETEAFF. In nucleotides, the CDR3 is TGTGCCAGCAGCGTAGTCCCCGGTGAGACTGAAGCTTTCTTT.

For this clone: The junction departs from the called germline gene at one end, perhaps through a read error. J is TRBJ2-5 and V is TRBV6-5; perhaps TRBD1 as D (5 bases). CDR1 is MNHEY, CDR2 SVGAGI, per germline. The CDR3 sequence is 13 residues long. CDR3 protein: CAGRRQNQETQYF. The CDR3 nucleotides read TGTGCCGGCAGACGACAGAACCAAGAGACCCAGTACTTC.

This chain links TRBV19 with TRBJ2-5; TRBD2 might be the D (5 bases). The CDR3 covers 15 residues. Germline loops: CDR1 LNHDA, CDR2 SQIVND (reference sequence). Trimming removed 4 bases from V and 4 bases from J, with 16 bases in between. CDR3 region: CASSKRVRGVETQYF. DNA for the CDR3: TGTGCCAGTAGTAAACGGGTACGGGGTGTAGAGACCCAGTACTTC.

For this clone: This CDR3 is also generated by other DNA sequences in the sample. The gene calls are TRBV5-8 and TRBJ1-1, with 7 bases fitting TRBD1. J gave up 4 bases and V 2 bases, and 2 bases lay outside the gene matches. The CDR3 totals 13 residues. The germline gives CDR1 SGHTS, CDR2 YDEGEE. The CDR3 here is CASSFQGGTEAFF. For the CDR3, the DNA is TGTGCCAGCAGCTTCCAGGGGGGCACTGAAGCTTTCTTT.